This T cell receptor (beta chain) was retrieved from a study of blood T cells in healthy people across ages. Alongside a J-beta primer mix, a sample-barcoded 5' primer served in a second PCR lasting roughly 6 to 11 cycles. TCRdb re-derived calls from the 5' RACE reads in MiXCR, one entry per CDR3 protein. Of under 1,100,000 distinct CDR3 sequences in the sample, roughly a quarter are singletons; the top ten hold about 0.72%. The CDR3 covers 14 residues. From germline, CDR1 is SEHNR and CDR2 FQNEAQ (reference sequence). These records were also assigned to another study, of T cells of mothers and their children.

The chain joins TRBV7-9 to TRBJ2-5, with 7 bases fitting TRBD2. The J call is in doubt because the DNA end fits TRBJ2-1 better. What was sequenced was blood. This TCR was recovered from a girl aged 2 to 10 in good health. Here the CDR3 reads CASSQSLAADEQFF. CDR3 DNA: TGTGCCAGCAGCCAATCCCTAGCGGCTGATGAGCAGTTCTTC.